This entry lists 21 T cell receptor beta chains sequenced from one sample in a study of CD8 T cells in Susac syndrome. RNA in amounts of about 0.45 to 1 ug was reverse transcribed with random hexamers. TCRdb ran MiXCR on the immunoSEQ multiplex PCR reads and lists one entry per CDR3 protein. The data show 120,000 or so distinct CDR3 sequences, around 94% seen once. The sequencing input was CD8+ T cells from PBMCs. The receptors here all came from a human donor with Susac syndrome.

V gene TRBV5-1 combines with J gene TRBJ2-1; perhaps TRBD2 as D (6 bases). The CDR3 runs 14 residues. Trimming stripped 4 bases from V and 8 bases from J, with 16 bases between. Germline values: CDR1 SGHRS, CDR2 YFSETQ. In DNA, the CDR3 is TGCGCCAGCAGCGACTTAGCGGAGGGCGATGAGCAGTTCTTC. It codes for CASSDLAEGDEQFF.

This chain joins TRBV6-1 and TRBJ1-1; possibly TRBD1 for D (6 bases). CDR3 length: 14 amino acids. Germline V gene data show CDR1 as MNHNS and CDR2 as SASEGT. Between the trimmed V and J ends, which lost 3 bases and 4 bases, there was a span of 12 bases. CDR3 bases: TGTGCCAGCAGTGAGGCAGAGGGGGGCACTGAAGCTTTCTTT. Translated: CASSEAEGGTEAFF.

This clonotype has just one count. The chain combines TRBV20-1 with TRBJ1-3; the D is unclear. From germline, CDR1 is DFQATT and CDR2 SNEGSKA (reference sequence). The CDR3 is made up of 14 amino acids. Trimming shortened V by 0 bases and J by 3 bases, and 9 bases separated the two germline ends. DNA for the CDR3: TGCAGTGCTAGAGAGGCGGAAGGTGGAAACACCATATATTTT. Residues: CSAREAEGGNTIYF.

The table lists this clonotype with a few counts. The chain links TRBV6-1 to TRBJ1-2, with 7 bases aligning to TRBD1. J lost 4 bases, V lost 9 bases, and 5 bases had no gene match. The CDR3 covers 12 residues. Looked up from germline, CDR1 is MNHNS and CDR2 is SASEGT. Here the CDR3 reads CASRDRLYGYTF. The CDR3 coding sequence is TGTGCCAGTCGGGACAGACTCTATGGCTACACCTTC.

V usage is TRBV25-1 and J usage is TRBJ1-2; D is unresolved. Germline V gene sequence: CDR1 MGHDK, CDR2 SYGVNS. V was cut by 2 bases and J by 4 bases, with 8 bases left in between. CDR3 length: 13 amino acids. CDR3 coding DNA: TGTGCCAGCAGTGAACTCGGGTCCTATGGCTACACCTTC. Its translation is CASSELGSYGYTF.

This chain links TRBV15 with TRBJ2-1; unclear D gene. The germline V and J ends were trimmed by 3 bases and 7 bases, with 16 bases remaining between them. This CDR3 spans 15 amino acids. Germline V CDR1 and CDR2: LNHNV, YYDKDF (reference sequence). CDR3 sequence (DNA): TGTGCCACCAGCAGGGAACTGGGGTCTCTGAATGAGCAGTTCTTC. This encodes CATSRELGSLNEQFF.

The chain carries TRBV6-5 and TRBJ2-3; D possibly corresponds to TRBD2 (6 bases). V lost 2 bases to trimming and J lost 5 bases, with 11 bases between them. The CDR3 runs to 14 residues. In germline, CDR1 is MNHEY, CDR2 SVGAGI. The CDR3 sequence is CASSYTGVGDTQYF. The CDR3 bases are TGTGCCAGCAGTTACACGGGAGTAGGAGATACGCAGTATTTT.

The CDR3 is CASSSLGGWQYF. The CDR3 DNA is TGTGCCAGCAGTTCTCTCGGGGGGTGGCAGTACTTC. The chain combines TRBV6-5 with TRBJ2-7, with TRBD2 matching over 7 bases. This CDR3 is 12 amino acids long. V gave up 4 bases and J gave up 9 bases; unmatched junction bases: 6. Germline lookup yields CDR1 MNHEY and CDR2 SVGAGI.

The chain links TRBV5-4 to TRBJ2-5, with unresolved D. Germline V gene sequence: CDR1 SGHNT, CDR2 YYREEE (reference sequence). The length of the CDR3 is 14 residues. Trimming removed 6 bases at V and 3 bases at J, with 15 bases between. CDR3 residues: CASKPSTLEETQYF. CDR3 bases: TGTGCCAGCAAACCCTCTACTTTGGAAGAGACCCAGTACTTC.

V usage is TRBV9 and J usage is TRBJ2-1, with 10 bases identical to TRBD2. The CDR3 consists of 16 residues. V gave up 0 bases and J gave up 4 bases; unmatched junction bases: 4. CDR1 and CDR2 (germline): SGDLS, YYNGEE. The CDR3 loop reads CASSVAERGGYNEQFF. In nucleotides, the CDR3 is TGTGCCAGCAGCGTAGCAGAGCGGGGGGGATACAATGAGCAGTTCTTC.

The chain links TRBV4-2 to TRBJ1-5, with D unresolved. V lost 3 bases, J lost 6 bases, and 18 bases lay in between. The CDR3 is made up of 16 amino acids. Germline CDR1 reads LGHNA; CDR2 reads YNFKEQ. The CDR3 protein is CASSQGLTTVGQPQHF. DNA of the CDR3: TGTGCCAGCAGCCAGGGCTTAACTACAGTTGGTCAGCCCCAGCATTTT.

The chain uses TRBV7-3 and TRBJ2-5; a weak D match, TRBD2 (6 bases). V was trimmed by 4 bases and J by 1 base, leaving 13 bases between them. The CDR3 is 15 residues long. Germline CDR1 and CDR2: SGHTA and FQGTGA. For the CDR3, the DNA is TGTGCCAGCAGCTCTGTCGGGGGTCTCCAAGAGACCCAGTACTTC. It codes for CASSSVGGLQETQYF.

The V gene is TRBV30, the J gene TRBJ1-3; D not resolved. There are 14 residues in the CDR3. Germline loops: CDR1 GTSNPN, CDR2 SVGIG (reference sequence). V lost 2 bases and J 3 bases, leaving 11 bases between the germline ends. CDR3 nucleotides: TGTGCCTGGAGTCTTGATCTCGGTGGAAACACCATATATTTT. Residues: CAWSLDLGGNTIYF.

The rearrangement links TRBV15 to TRBJ2-7, with D possibly being TRBD2 (5 bases). Trimming removed 0 bases at V and 3 bases at J, with 9 bases between. The CDR3 consists of 14 residues. Germline lookup yields CDR1 LNHNV and CDR2 YYDKDF (reference sequence). The CDR3 region is CATSRDRGDYEQYF. The CDR3 nucleotides are TGTGCCACCAGCAGAGATCGGGGAGACTACGAGCAGTACTTC. Combining the CDR3 with reference TRBV15 and TRBJ2-7 gives the whole variable domain DAMVIQNPRYQVTQFGKPVTLSCSQTLNHNVMYWYQQKSSQAPKLLFHYYDKDFNNEADTPDNFQSRRPNTSFCFLDIRSPGLGDTAMYLCATSRDRGDYEQYFGPGTRLTVT.

The chain carries TRBV6-1 and TRBJ2-3; no reliable D call. The V end lost 1 base, the J end lost 0 bases, and 11 bases lay between the germline ends. The germline CDR1 and CDR2 sequences are MNHNS and SASEGT. CDR3 length equals 16 residues. The CDR3 DNA reads as TGTGCCAGCAGTGAAGTTCCCGGTGTAAGCACAGATACGCAGTATTTT. This codes for CASSEVPGVSTDTQYF.

The rearrangement uses TRBV12-3 or TRBV12-4 and TRBJ2-7; D might be TRBD1 (6 bases). The V and J ends lost 6 bases and 4 bases respectively, with 16 bases between them. This CDR3 comprises 14 residues. The CDR3 nucleotides are TGTGCCAGCAGCCCGGGCGGCAGGGGTTACGAGCAGTACTTC. This codes for CASSPGGRGYEQYF.

The J gene is TRBJ2-5, the V gene TRBV20-1, with 8 bases aligning to TRBD2. CDR1 DFQATT and CDR2 SNEGSKA come from the germline V gene (reference sequence). This CDR3 is built from 19 residues. J lost 0 bases, V lost 6 bases, and 21 bases had no gene match. CDR3 DNA: TGCAGTGCCAAGGCACTGGATGGGGGCGGGGGGAACTACCAAGAGACCCAGTACTTC. It is translated as CSAKALDGGGGNYQETQYF.

V usage is TRBV10-3 and J usage is TRBJ2-1, with 11 bases aligning to TRBD1. Trimming at V came to 0 bases and at J to 10 bases, leaving 5 bases not matched to a gene. The CDR3 covers 15 residues. The germline CDR1 and CDR2 sequences are ENHRY and SYGVKD. This chain's CDR3 is CAISESGQGAREQFF. The CDR3 DNA reads as TGTGCCATCAGTGAGTCCGGACAGGGGGCTCGGGAGCAGTTCTTC.

The chain carries TRBV11-2 and TRBJ2-7, with D perhaps TRBD1 (5 bases). The germline V and J ends were trimmed by 4 bases and 2 bases, with 9 bases remaining between them. This CDR3 spans 13 amino acids. Germline V lookup: CDR1 SGHAT, CDR2 FQNNGV. CDR3 nucleotide sequence: TGTGCCAGCAGCTACGACAGTACCTACGAGCAGTACTTC. This sequence encodes CASSYDSTYEQYF.

The chain combines TRBV7-9 with TRBJ2-5; D possibly corresponds to TRBD2 (6 bases). Trimming cost V 1 base and J 1 base, with 10 bases left between them. The CDR3 extends over 15 amino acids. Germline V gene sequence: CDR1 SEHNR, CDR2 FQNEAQ (reference sequence). Here the CDR3 reads CASSLVLARQETQYF. CDR3 bases: TGTGCCAGCAGCTTAGTACTAGCCCGCCAAGAGACCCAGTACTTC. Complete variable domain (other parts from reference TRBV7-9 and TRBJ2-5): DTGVSQNPRHKITKRGQNVTFRCDPISEHNRLYWYRQTLGQGPEFLTYFQNEAQLEKSRLLSDRFSAERPKGSFSTLEIQRTEQGDSAMYLCASSLVLARQETQYFGPGTRLLVL.

The chain carries TRBV30 and TRBJ2-7; TRBD2 is a possible D gene (5 bases). Germline CDR1 is GTSNPN and CDR2 is SVGIG (reference sequence). The CDR3 runs to 13 residues. Trimming took 2 bases from V and 3 from J, leaving 11 bases between them. The CDR3 sequence: CAWSFGISYEQYF. As DNA, the CDR3 is TGTGCCTGGAGTTTCGGGATAAGCTACGAGCAGTACTTC.